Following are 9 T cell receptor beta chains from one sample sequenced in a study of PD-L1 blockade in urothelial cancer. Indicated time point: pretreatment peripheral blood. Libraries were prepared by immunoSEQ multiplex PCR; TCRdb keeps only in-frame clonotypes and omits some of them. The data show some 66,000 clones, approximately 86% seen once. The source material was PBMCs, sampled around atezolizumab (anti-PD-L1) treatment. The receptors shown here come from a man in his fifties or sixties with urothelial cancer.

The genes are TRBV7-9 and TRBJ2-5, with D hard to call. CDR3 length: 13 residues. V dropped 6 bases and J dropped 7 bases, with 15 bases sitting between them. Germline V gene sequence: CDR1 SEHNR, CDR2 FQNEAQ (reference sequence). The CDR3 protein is CASRADSVGTQYF. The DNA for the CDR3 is TGTGCCAGCAGGGCCGATTCAGTTGGGACCCAGTACTTC. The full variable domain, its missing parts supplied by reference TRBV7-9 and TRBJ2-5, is DTGVSQNPRHKITKRGQNVTFRCDPISEHNRLYWYRQTLGQGPEFLTYFQNEAQLEKSRLLSDRFSAERPKGSFSTLEIQRTEQGDSAMYLCASRADSVGTQYFGPGTRLLVL.

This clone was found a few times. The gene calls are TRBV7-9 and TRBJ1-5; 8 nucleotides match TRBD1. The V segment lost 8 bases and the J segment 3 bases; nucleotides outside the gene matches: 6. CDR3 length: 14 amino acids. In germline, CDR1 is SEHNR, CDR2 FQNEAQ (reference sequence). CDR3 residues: CASLQGAVNQPQHF. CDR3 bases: TGTGCCAGCCTCCAGGGGGCAGTCAATCAGCCCCAGCATTTT.

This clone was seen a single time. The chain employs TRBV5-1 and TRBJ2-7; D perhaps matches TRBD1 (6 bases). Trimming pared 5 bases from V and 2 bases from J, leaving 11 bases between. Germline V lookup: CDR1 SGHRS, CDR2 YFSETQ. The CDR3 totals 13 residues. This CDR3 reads CASSPDRPYEQYF. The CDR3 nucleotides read TGCGCCAGCAGTCCTGACAGGCCCTACGAGCAGTACTTC.

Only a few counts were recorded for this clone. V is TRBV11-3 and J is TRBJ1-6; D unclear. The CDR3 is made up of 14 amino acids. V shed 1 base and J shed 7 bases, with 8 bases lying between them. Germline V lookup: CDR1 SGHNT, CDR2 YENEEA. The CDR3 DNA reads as TGTGCCAGCAGCTTAGGAGCGGTCAATTCACCCCTCCACTTT. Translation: CASSLGAVNSPLHF.

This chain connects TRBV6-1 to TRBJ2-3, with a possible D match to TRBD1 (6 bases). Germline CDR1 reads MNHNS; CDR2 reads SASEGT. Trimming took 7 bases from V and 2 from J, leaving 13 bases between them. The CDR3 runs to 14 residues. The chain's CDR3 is CASTLRGSTDTQYF. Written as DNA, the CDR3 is TGTGCCAGCACCCTAAGGGGGTCCACAGATACGCAGTATTTT.

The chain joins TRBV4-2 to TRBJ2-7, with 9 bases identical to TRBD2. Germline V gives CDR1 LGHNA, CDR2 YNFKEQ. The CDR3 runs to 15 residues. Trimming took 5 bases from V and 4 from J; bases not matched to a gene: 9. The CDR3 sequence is CASSLTGGGAYEQYF. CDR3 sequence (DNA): TGTGCCAGCAGCTTGACTGGCGGGGGGGCGTACGAGCAGTACTTC.

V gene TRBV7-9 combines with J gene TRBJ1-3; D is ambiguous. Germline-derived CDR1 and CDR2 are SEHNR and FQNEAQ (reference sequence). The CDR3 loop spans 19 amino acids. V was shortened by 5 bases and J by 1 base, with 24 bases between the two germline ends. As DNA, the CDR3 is TGTGCCAGCAGCCTAGTATCGGGGATGTCAACTCAATCTGGAAACACCATATATTTT. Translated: CASSLVSGMSTQSGNTIYF.

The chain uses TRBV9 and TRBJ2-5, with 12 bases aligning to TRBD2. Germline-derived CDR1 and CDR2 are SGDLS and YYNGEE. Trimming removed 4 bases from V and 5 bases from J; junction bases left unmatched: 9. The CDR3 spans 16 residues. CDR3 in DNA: TGTGCCAGCAGCACCTCTAGCGGGGGGGCTTGGGAGACCCAGTACTTC. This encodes CASSTSSGGAWETQYF. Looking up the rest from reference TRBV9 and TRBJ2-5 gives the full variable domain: DSGVTQTPKHLITATGQRVTLRCSPRSGDLSVYWYQQSLDQGLQFLIQYYNGEERAKGNILERFSAQQFPDLHSELNLSSLELGDSALYFCASSTSSGGAWETQYFGPGTRLLVL.

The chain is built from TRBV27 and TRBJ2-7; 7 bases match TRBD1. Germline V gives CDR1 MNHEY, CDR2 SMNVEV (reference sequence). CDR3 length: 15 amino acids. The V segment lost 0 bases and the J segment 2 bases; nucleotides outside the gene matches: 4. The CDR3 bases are TGTGCCAGCAGTTTATCCCAGGGACAGACCTACGAGCAGTACTTC. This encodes CASSLSQGQTYEQYF.